The entry that follows covers one T cell receptor (beta chain) sequence. Its target is not known. These data are taken from a study of shared clonotypes between healthy human individuals. Overall study findings and caveats: It was only blood that was sampled, and tissue repertoires likely differ.

Sequenced by immunoSEQ multiplex PCR; TCRdb stores in-frame clones only, minus some. In the table there are 100,000 or so clones, 40% to 55% of which are singletons. V dropped 1 base and J dropped 5; count of bases not matched to a gene: 4. Germline V gene lookup returns CDR1 SGHRS and CDR2 YFSETQ. There are 15 residues in the CDR3. The source of this sequence is a woman aged 40-49 years in good health. Some clones in this sample may be carry-over from other donors' samples. Sequencing used PBMCs. J is TRBJ2-1 and V is TRBV5-1; 9 bases map to TRBD1. The CDR3 DNA reads as TGCGCCAGCAGCTTGACGGGACAGGGCAACAATGAGCAGTTCTTC. This gives the protein CASSLTGQGNNEQFF.